Shown below are 25 T cell receptor beta chains from a single sample sequenced in a study of T cells in Graves' hyperthyroidism and ophthalmopathy. RNA transcripts yielded amplified TCR beta CDR3 regions. The HTBI primer set was used in a first-round RT-PCR of the TCR CDR3. TCRdb analysed the multiplex PCR reads with MiXCR anew, one entry per CDR3 protein. The sample lists nearly 600,000 distinct CDR3 sequences; about 14% were seen once. Sequenced: blood. Receptors originate from a woman under 30 with Graves' ophthalmopathy.

This clonotype showed up many times. The chain employs TRBV7-9 and TRBJ2-7, with a tentative D call TRBD2 (6 bases). With 3 bases removed from V and 0 bases from J, the gap between germline ends came to 12 bases. Germline loops: CDR1 SEHNR, CDR2 FQNEAQ (reference sequence). The length of the CDR3 is 15 residues. In DNA form, the CDR3 reads TGTGCCAGCAGCTTTTGGGGGGAATTCTCCTACGAGCAGTACTTC. As protein: CASSFWGEFSYEQYF.

This clonotype was recorded many times. This chain uses TRBV5-1 with TRBJ2-1, with TRBD2 identical over 9 bases. The CDR3 covers 17 residues. V lost 0 bases, J lost 7 bases, and 11 bases stayed unmatched. The germline V gene encodes CDR1 SGHRS and CDR2 YFSETQ. The CDR3 is CASSLVRAGGPRNEQFF. The CDR3 DNA reads as TGCGCCAGCAGCTTGGTACGAGCGGGAGGCCCCAGGAATGAGCAGTTCTTC.

This clonotype was seen ten or more times. The chain uses TRBV6-6 and TRBJ2-7; unclear D gene. V was pared by 4 bases and J by 7 bases, with 11 bases between. This CDR3 is built from 12 residues. Germline V lookup: CDR1 MNHNY, CDR2 SVGAGI (reference sequence). This CDR3 is CASSSDMGEQYF. The CDR3 DNA reads TGTGCCAGCAGTTCAGACATGGGGGAGCAGTACTTC.

The V call is TRBV4-1, the J call TRBJ2-3; D not certain. The CDR3 sequence is 14 residues long. CDR1 MGHRA and CDR2 YSYEKL come from the germline V gene. The V and J ends lost 1 base and 6 bases respectively, with 11 bases between them. CDR3 nucleotide sequence: TGCGCCAGCAGCCAAGCGCGGTTCCTGGATACGCAGTATTTT. This translates into CASSQARFLDTQYF.

This clonotype was counted at least ten times. The chain uses TRBV27 and TRBJ2-1; D tentatively reads TRBD1 or TRBD2 (5 bases each). The CDR3 is 16 amino acids. CDR1 and CDR2 from the germline V gene are MNHEY and SMNVEV (reference sequence). V was shortened by 5 bases and J by 5 bases, with 19 bases between the two germline ends. The CDR3 nucleotides are TGTGCCAGCAGTCCATTGAGGGGTACTAAGGACAATGAGCAGTTCTTC. Translation: CASSPLRGTKDNEQFF.

This clonotype has only a few counts. The genes are TRBV28 and TRBJ1-6; the match to TRBD1 covers 8 bases. The J segment lost 10 bases and the V segment lost 6 bases, leaving 11 bases of the junction unmatched. This CDR3 has 15 amino acids. Germline loops: CDR1 MDHEN, CDR2 SYDVKM. The CDR3 region has the DNA TGTGCCAGCAGAAACAGGGGGGCGGCAGGGTCACCCCTCCACTTT. Translated, it gives CASRNRGAAGSPLHF.

V usage is TRBV12-5 and J usage is TRBJ2-2; TRBD1 matches 7 bases. Germline assignment: CDR1 LGHNT and CDR2 FRNRAP. The length of the CDR3 is 19 residues. V lost 0 bases to trimming and J lost 4 bases; unmatched junction nucleotides: 14. CDR3 loop: CASGLVLVKGQNVTGELFF. In DNA form, the CDR3 reads TGTGCTAGTGGTTTGGTACTGGTCAAGGGACAGAATGTCACCGGGGAGCTGTTTTTT.

In its sample, this clonotype was seen many times. The rearrangement links TRBV24-1 to TRBJ1-2, with D maybe TRBD1 (5 bases). Germline V gives CDR1 KGHDR, CDR2 SFDVKD. CDR3 size: 15 residues. V shed 8 bases and J shed 4 bases, with 19 bases lying between them. As DNA, the CDR3 is TGTGCCACCAACTCAGCGGCGGGGCCCGCCTATGGCTACACCTTC. Protein: CATNSAAGPAYGYTF.

J is TRBJ2-5 and V is TRBV5-1; weak D call: TRBD1 (6 bases). V was trimmed by 0 bases and J by 0 bases, leaving 9 bases between them. CDR1 is SGHRS and CDR2 is YFSETQ in the germline V gene. The CDR3 runs to 15 residues. The CDR3 here is CASSLAPGDQETQYF. CDR3 nucleotide sequence: TGCGCCAGCAGCTTGGCCCCAGGGGACCAAGAGACCCAGTACTTC.

The chain employs TRBV4-1 and TRBJ1-5; D is perhaps TRBD1 (5 bases). CDR1 is MGHRA and CDR2 is YSYEKL in the germline V gene. The CDR3 covers 15 residues. Trimming removed 4 bases from V and 7 bases from J, with 17 bases in between. The chain's CDR3 is CASSPWLPQAQPQHF. In nucleotides, the CDR3 is TGCGCCAGCAGCCCGTGGCTCCCACAGGCCCAGCCCCAGCATTTT.

This clonotype has at least ten counts. The gene calls are TRBV5-5 and TRBJ1-1; tentative D call: TRBD1 (6 bases). CDR1 is SGHKS and CDR2 is YYEKEE in the germline V gene (reference sequence). CDR3 length equals 15 residues. V gave up 0 bases and J gave up 0 bases, with 9 bases separating them. Here the CDR3 reads CASSLEGGLNTEAFF. CDR3 sequence (DNA): TGTGCCAGCAGCTTGGAGGGGGGACTGAACACTGAAGCTTTCTTT. The complete variable domain, with remaining parts taken from reference TRBV5-5 and TRBJ1-1, reads DAGVTQSPTHLIKTRGQQVTLRCSPISGHKSVSWYQQVLGQGPQFIFQYYEKEERGRGNFPDRFSARQFPNYSSELNVNALLLGDSALYLCASSLEGGLNTEAFFGQGTRLTVV.

This clonotype was recorded many times. This chain links TRBV2 with TRBJ2-6; D perhaps matches TRBD2 (6 bases). Germline CDR1 reads SNHLY; CDR2 reads FYNNEI. The CDR3 has 14 amino acids. Deletions cut 8 bases from V and 2 bases from J, with 10 bases between. DNA of the CDR3: TGTGCCAGCGGAGGGTTGGCTGGGGCCAACGTCCTGACTTTC. Encoded protein: CASGGLAGANVLTF. The full variable domain, its missing parts supplied by reference TRBV2 and TRBJ2-6, is EPEVTQTPSHQVTQMGQEVILRCVPISNHLYFYWYRQILGQKVEFLVSFYNNEISEKSEIFDDQFSVERPDGSNFTLKIRSTKLEDSAMYFCASGGLAGANVLTFGAGSRLTVL.

This clonotype was counted ten times or more. CDR3 in DNA: TGTGCCAGCAGCGTAGAATCGGGAGGGGCAACTAATGAAAAACTGTTTTTT. Amino acids: CASSVESGGATNEKLFF. The chain uses TRBV9 and TRBJ1-4; D perhaps matches TRBD1 (5 bases). The CDR3 totals 17 residues. Between the trimmed V and J ends, which lost 0 bases and 0 bases, there was a span of 12 bases. CDR1 SGDLS and CDR2 YYNGEE come from the germline V gene.

This clonotype was counted many times. The V gene is TRBV11-3, the J gene TRBJ1-4; no firm D call. The germline gives CDR1 SGHNT, CDR2 YENEEA. The length of the CDR3 is 19 residues. Trimming pared 5 bases from V and 0 bases from J, leaving 22 bases between. CDR3 sequence: CASSAVGRAGFATNEKLFF. DNA of the CDR3: TGTGCCAGCAGCGCCGTCGGACGGGCCGGATTTGCAACTAATGAAAAACTGTTTTTT.

This clonotype has only a few counts. V and J are TRBV6-6 and TRBJ2-7; D gene unclear. This CDR3 region has 16 residues. V was clipped by 0 bases and J by 3 bases, with 15 bases between them. Germline CDR1 is MNHNY and CDR2 is SVGAGI (reference sequence). CDR3 nucleotides: TGTGCCAGCAGTTACTCGAGAGTTCGCAGCAGCTACGAGCAGTACTTC. Translated, it gives CASSYSRVRSSYEQYF.

This clonotype was detected ten times or more. The chain has TRBV20-1 and TRBJ1-1, with a weak D call TRBD1 (6 bases). This CDR3 contains 14 residues. Germline lookup yields CDR1 DFQATT and CDR2 SNEGSKA (reference sequence). V gave up 3 bases and J gave up 0 bases, with 11 bases separating them. DNA for the CDR3: TGCAGTGCTAGGGGGGCGCGGCTGAACACTGAAGCTTTCTTT. Translation gives CSARGARLNTEAFF.

Here the CDR3 reads CAWSSWTVGNTIYF. DNA for the CDR3: TGTGCCTGGAGTTCCTGGACGGTTGGAAACACCATATATTTT. V usage is TRBV30 and J usage is TRBJ1-3; D remains unclear. Per the germline V gene, CDR1 is GTSNPN and CDR2 is SVGIG (reference sequence). There are 14 residues in the CDR3. V was pared by 2 bases and J by 3 bases, with 11 bases between. The full variable domain, completed using reference TRBV30 and TRBJ1-3, is SQTIHQWPATLVQPVGSPLSLECTVEGTSNPNLYWYRQAAGRGLQLLFYSVGIGQISSEVPQNLSASRPQDRQFILSSKKLLLSDSGFYLCAWSSWTVGNTIYFGEGSWLTVV.

This clonotype was counted many times. The chain recombines TRBV20-1 with TRBJ2-1, with TRBD2 matching 14 bases. Germline loops: CDR1 DFQATT, CDR2 SNEGSKA (reference sequence). Unmatched junction bases numbered 4, after V lost 6 bases and J lost 6 bases. CDR3 length: 14 amino acids. CDR3 residues: CSAPGLAGGNEQFF. The CDR3 region has the DNA TGCAGTGCCCCAGGACTAGCGGGAGGCAATGAGCAGTTCTTC.

In this sample, this clonotype turned up many times. The chain joins TRBV27 to TRBJ2-1; 7 bases map to TRBD2. Germline V gene data show CDR1 as MNHEY and CDR2 as SMNVEV (reference sequence). V lost 3 bases, J lost 6 bases, and 8 bases stayed unmatched. The CDR3 runs 15 residues. For the CDR3, the DNA is TGTGCCAGCAGTTTCGGGCTATCGGGGGGCAATGAGCAGTTCTTC. This codes for CASSFGLSGGNEQFF.

This clonotype has at least ten counts. The chain has TRBV11-2 and TRBJ2-2; 11 bases agree with TRBD2. From germline, CDR1 is SGHAT and CDR2 FQNNGV. CDR3 size: 21 residues. The ends lost 2 bases at V and 7 bases at J; junction bases unmatched: 21. The CDR3 DNA is TGTGCCAGCAGCTTACGCACAGTCTTTATGACTAGCGGGATTGAAATCGGGGAGCTGTTTTTT. This translates into CASSLRTVFMTSGIEIGELFF.

Many counts were recorded for this clonotype. The chain is built from TRBV6-4 and TRBJ1-1, with D maybe TRBD1 (5 bases). CDR1 and CDR2 from the germline V gene are MRHNA and SNTAGT. Trimming removed 0 bases at V and 1 base at J, with 9 bases between. This CDR3 has 15 amino acids. The CDR3 DNA reads as TGTGCCAGCAGTGACTCAGGGGCTCCGAACACTGAAGCTTTCTTT. It specifies CASSDSGAPNTEAFF.

This clonotype showed up just a few times. The V gene is TRBV13, the J gene TRBJ2-3; possible D gene TRBD2, 5 bases. The CDR3 is 19 amino acids. Germline V gene sequence: CDR1 PRHDT, CDR2 FYEKMQ (reference sequence). Trimming left V 0 bases short and J 0 bases short, with 19 bases between. CDR3 sequence reads: CASSLGSGLAGSSTDTQYF. CDR3 DNA sequence: TGTGCCAGCAGCTTAGGCTCCGGGCTAGCTGGTAGTAGCACAGATACGCAGTATTTT. Variable domain in full (rest from reference TRBV13 and TRBJ2-3): AAGVIQSPRHLIKEKRETATLKCYPIPRHDTVYWYQQGPGQDPQFLISFYEKMQSDKGSIPDRFSAQQFSDYHSELNMSSLELGDSALYFCASSLGSGLAGSSTDTQYFGPGTRLTVL.

This clonotype has a count of ten or more. The J gene is TRBJ2-2, the V gene TRBV6-1; TRBD2 is a possible D gene (6 bases). Trimming stripped 6 bases from V and 6 bases from J, with 35 bases between. The CDR3 is 21 amino acids. Germline CDR1 and CDR2: MNHNS and SASEGT. The CDR3 DNA is TGTGCCAGCAGGAGCGAGCTTGGGGTGGCGGGATACCGCAGCCTGGCCGGGGAGCTGTTTTTT. Translating it yields CASRSELGVAGYRSLAGELFF.

For this clonotype: A read error is possible here, since a much larger clone lies one base away. The genes are TRBV7-6 and TRBJ2-5; D might be TRBD2 (5 bases). Trimming removed 11 bases from V and 5 bases from J, with 30 bases in between. The CDR3 has 17 amino acids. CDR1 and CDR2 (germline): SGHVS, FNYEAQ. The CDR3 loop reads CAGGRPLSGINGETQYF. CDR3 DNA sequence: TGTGCCGGCGGCCGACCTCTAAGCGGAATCAATGGGGAGACCCAGTACTTC. Full variable domain (remainder filled in from reference TRBV7-6 and TRBJ2-5): GAGVSQSPRYKVTKRGQDVALRCDPISGHVSLYWYRQALGQGPEFLTYFNYEAQQDKSGLPNDRFSAERPEGSISTLTIQRTEQRDSAMYRCAGGRPLSGINGETQYFGPGTRLLVL.

The V call is TRBV28, the J call TRBJ2-2; D is unresolved. This CDR3 has 13 residues. Trimming stripped 0 bases from V and 10 bases from J, with 9 bases between. Germline CDR1 is MDHEN and CDR2 is SYDVKM. The CDR3 DNA is TGTGCCAGCAGTTTATGGCGCCGATCGGAGCTGTTTTTT. It codes for CASSLWRRSELFF. The variable domain in full, completed from reference TRBV28 and TRBJ2-2, reads DVKVTQSSRYLVKRTGEKVFLECVQDMDHENMFWYRQDPGLGLRLIYFSYDVKMKEKGDIPEGYSVSREKKERFSLILESASTNQTSMYLCASSLWRRSELFFGEGSRLTVL.